This TCR beta chain was profiled in a study of naive and memory T cell subsets. General study results and limits: A few larger clonotypes appeared in naive repertoires, especially CD8, possibly memory cells re-expressing CD45RA.

A few counts support this clonotype. The antigen is not known. Two oligonucleotides, mixed equimolar, formed the beta constant-region primer covering TRBC1 and TRBC2. Four rounds of PCR amplified the ligated cDNA using nested alpha and beta constant-region primers plus SP2. TCRdb called the UMI-ligation and nested PCR reads again in MiXCR, with one record for every CDR3 protein. The table records about 140,000 distinct CDR3 sequences, approximately 20% of them present only once. The V end lost 0 bases, the J end lost 7 bases, and 13 bases lay between the germline ends. The germline CDR1 and CDR2 sequences are SGHRS and YFSETQ. There are 14 residues in the CDR3.

The V and J genes are TRBV5-1 and TRBJ1-1; D gene unclear. The sequence derives from a human donor in good health. Sequenced material: naive CD8+ T cells from blood. The DNA for the CDR3 is TGCGCCAGCAGCTTGGAGCCCCGGGCCATTGAAGCTTTCTTT. It is translated as CASSLEPRAIEAFF.